This is a list of T cell receptor beta chains from one sample in a study of graft-versus-host responses after intestinal transplantation. Assay used: immunoSEQ multiplex PCR; TCRdb lists only in-frame clones, some missing. In the table there are 100,000 to 120,000 clones, 90% to 95% of which are singletons. The antigens for these receptors are not known. Sequences were derived from unstimulated CD8+ T cells sorted from spleen or lymph node cells, sampled before intestinal transplant. The receptors were gathered from a human donor who received an intestinal transplant. Each CDR3 is given with its conserved first and last residue. D genes are given only for firm matches. The listing skips clone size in some rows; elsewhere it reads once, few, many or a size class.

j_gene | v_gene | abundance | d_gene | CDR3aa | CDR3nt
TRBJ2-2 | TRBV19 | . | . | CASSSPSERGTGELFF | TGTGCCAGTAGTTCTCCTAGCGAGAGAGGGACCGGGGAGCTGTTTTTT
TRBJ2-1 | TRBV19 | . | . | CASSIAFAAGSSYNEQFF | TGTGCCAGTAGTATAGCCTTTGCGGCCGGGAGCTCCTACAATGAGCAGTTCTTC
TRBJ2-1 | TRBV27 | . | . | CASGSQGGYNEQFF | TGTGCCAGCGGCTCCCAGGGGGGCTACAATGAGCAGTTCTTC
TRBJ2-7 | TRBV11-2 | . | . | CASSPPHSYEQYF | TGTGCCAGCAGTCCTCCCCACTCCTACGAGCAGTACTTC
TRBJ2-3 | TRBV9 | . | TRBD2 | CASNTRGSGGTDTQYF | TGTGCCAGCAACACCCGAGGGAGCGGGGGCACAGATACGCAGTATTTT
TRBJ2-7 | TRBV6-5 | . | TRBD2 | CASSYKAGGAEQYF | TGTGCCAGCAGTTACAAGGCGGGAGGAGCCGAGCAGTACTTC
TRBJ2-7 | TRBV11-2 | . | TRBD2 | CASSSGLAGPSYEQYF | TGTGCCAGCAGCTCGGGACTAGCGGGACCTTCCTACGAGCAGTACTTC
TRBJ2-7 | TRBV19 | . | . | CASSIGGNSYEQYF | TGTGCCAGTAGTATAGGAGGGAACTCCTACGAGCAGTACTTC
TRBJ2-1 | TRBV7-9 | once | . | CASSRAESYYNEQFF | TGTGCCAGCTCACGAGCGGAAAGCTACTACAATGAGCAGTTCTTC
TRBJ1-4 | TRBV5-1 | . | TRBD1 | CASSLEGAGREKLFF | TGCGCCAGCAGCTTGGAGGGGGCCGGTAGGGAAAAACTGTTTTTT
TRBJ2-7 | TRBV5-6 | . | . | CASSLGSAEQYF | TGTGCCAGCAGCTTAGGATCCGCGGAGCAGTACTTC
TRBJ2-7 | TRBV2 | . | . | CASSDSSQGYYEQYF | TGTGCCAGCAGTGATAGTAGTCAGGGGTACTACGAGCAGTACTTC
TRBJ1-2 | TRBV13 | . | . | CASSPRGGDYGHTF | TGTGCCAGCAGCCCGAGGGGTGGGGACTATGGCCACACCTTC
TRBJ2-1 | TRBV29-1 | . | TRBD2 | CSVELLAGDNNEQFF | TGCAGCGTTGAATTACTAGCGGGAGATAACAATGAGCAGTTCTTC
TRBJ2-5 | TRBV19 | . | . | CASSATLVKMETQYF | TGTGCCAGTAGTGCAACACTAGTGAAAATGGAGACCCAGTACTTC
TRBJ2-3 | TRBV5-1 | . | . | CASSLVEPSTDTQYF | TGCGCCAGCAGCTTGGTTGAGCCTAGCACAGATACGCAGTATTTT
TRBJ2-6 | TRBV27 | few | TRBD2 | CASRGAGGGIYGANVLTF | TGTGCCAGCAGGGGGGCCGGGGGGGGCATTTATGGGGCCAACGTCCTGACTTTC
TRBJ2-3 | TRBV9 | . | . | CASSVEGGASTDTQYF | TGTGCCAGCAGCGTAGAGGGCGGGGCGAGCACAGATACGCAGTATTTT
TRBJ2-7 | TRBV2 | once | . | CASRLAGSAYEQYF | TGTGCCAGCCGTCTGGCGGGCTCGGCCTACGAGCAGTACTTC
TRBJ1-1 | TRBV4-1 | . | TRBD1 | CASSQDDGTGGLNTEAFF | TGCGCCAGCAGCCAAGATGACGGGACAGGGGGTCTCAACACTGAAGCTTTCTTT
TRBJ2-1 | TRBV7-2 | . | TRBD2 | CASSLAVLAGLDEQFF | TGTGCCAGCAGCTTAGCCGTACTAGCGGGTTTGGATGAGCAGTTCTTC
TRBJ2-3 | TRBV6-6 | . | . | CASSPDWPADTQYF | TGTGCCAGCAGCCCCGACTGGCCTGCAGATACGCAGTATTTT
TRBJ2-7 | TRBV9 | . | TRBD2 | CASSVGLESYEQYF | TGTGCCAGCAGCGTTGGACTAGAGAGCTACGAGCAGTACTTC
TRBJ2-4 | TRBV19 | . | . | CASSIEYGIQYF | TGTGCCAGTAGTATAGAGTATGGCATTCAGTACTTC
TRBJ1-1 | TRBV13 | . | . | CASSLVGTEAFF | TGTGCCAGCAGCTTAGTGGGCACTGAAGCTTTCTTT
TRBJ2-1 | TRBV9 | . | . | CASSVNGGSYNEQFF | TGTGCCAGCAGCGTCAATGGGGGCTCCTACAATGAGCAGTTCTTC
TRBJ2-3 | TRBV2 | . | . | CARQEVTQYF | TGTGCCAGGCAAGAAGTGACGCAGTATTTT
TRBJ2-7 | TRBV7-6 | . | TRBD1 | CASTPGQGAGEQYF | TGTGCCAGCACCCCGGGACAGGGGGCGGGTGAGCAGTACTTC
TRBJ1-1 | TRBV6-1 | . | TRBD1 | CASRTGGTEAFF | TGTGCCAGCCGGACAGGGGGCACTGAAGCTTTCTTT
TRBJ2-2 | TRBV9 | . | TRBD1 | CASSGWAGGASGELFF | TGTGCCAGCAGCGGTTGGGCAGGGGGCGCGTCCGGGGAGCTGTTTTTT
TRBJ1-1 | TRBV27 | . | . | CASSFDGRSEEAFF | TGTGCCAGCAGCTTTGACGGACGTAGTGAGGAAGCTTTCTTT
TRBJ2-1 | TRBV6-4 | . | . | CASSAISLDLPRNEQFF | TGTGCCAGCAGTGCCATTTCCTTAGACCTACCGCGCAATGAGCAGTTCTTC
TRBJ1-2 | TRBV5-6 | . | . | CASSLEVNYGYTF | TGTGCCAGCAGCTTGGAGGTTAACTATGGCTACACCTTC
TRBJ1-1 | TRBV7-2 | . | TRBD1 | CASRIQGATEAFF | TGTGCCAGCAGAATACAGGGGGCGACTGAAGCTTTCTTT
TRBJ2-7 | TRBV4-1 | few | . | CASSQDREGTREQYF | TGCGCCAGCAGCCAAGATCGCGAGGGGACTCGAGAGCAGTACTTC
TRBJ1-2 | TRBV30 | . | TRBD1 | CAGTGDRSYTF | TGTGCTGGGACAGGGGACCGGAGCTACACCTTC
TRBJ2-7 | TRBV25-1 | . | . | CASSANYEQYF | TGTGCCAGCAGTGCCAACTACGAGCAGTACTTC
TRBJ2-7 | TRBV2 | . | . | CASQGSSYEQYF | TGTGCCAGCCAGGGCAGCTCCTACGAGCAGTACTTC
TRBJ2-3 | TRBV9 | . | . | CASGGTADTQYF | TGTGCCAGCGGCGGGACCGCAGATACGCAGTATTTT
TRBJ2-7 | TRBV27 | . | . | CASSLSSYEQYF | TGTGCCAGCAGTTTATCCAGTTACGAGCAGTACTTC
TRBJ2-1 | TRBV9 | . | . | CASSVGGDNEQFF | TGTGCCAGCAGCGTAGGAGGGGACAATGAGCAGTTCTTC
TRBJ2-3 | TRBV9 | . | . | CASSPLGGATDTQYF | TGTGCCAGCAGCCCCCTCGGAGGGGCGACAGATACGCAGTATTTT
TRBJ2-7 | TRBV15 | . | . | CATRDSYEQYF | TGTGCCACCCGGGATTCCTACGAGCAGTACTTC
TRBJ2-3 | TRBV19 | once | . | CASSMLPGDTQYF | TGTGCCAGTAGTATGCTGCCCGGAGATACGCAGTATTTT
TRBJ2-1 | TRBV2 | . | TRBD2 | CASKGGLAGHEQFF | TGTGCCAGCAAAGGCGGACTAGCGGGTCATGAGCAGTTCTTC
TRBJ2-1 | TRBV11-3 | once | TRBD2 | CASSLEPGLAGYNEQFF | TGTGCCAGCAGCTTAGAACCGGGACTAGCGGGATACAATGAGCAGTTCTTC
TRBJ2-3 | TRBV27 | . | TRBD1 | CASSLDTGGEDTQYF | TGTGCCAGCAGTCTGGACACAGGGGGCGAAGATACGCAGTATTTT
TRBJ1-4 | TRBV29-1 | . | . | CSVDSGTTNEKLFF | TGCAGCGTTGACTCAGGGACAACTAATGAAAAACTGTTTTTT
TRBJ2-5 | TRBV7-9 | . | TRBD2 | CASSLLSGRAEETQYF | TGTGCCAGCAGCCTCCTAAGCGGGAGGGCCGAAGAGACCCAGTACTTC
TRBJ2-5 | TRBV7-9 | once | . | CASSLSGQETQYF | TGTGCCAGCAGCTTAAGCGGCCAAGAGACCCAGTACTTC